Each of the 3 T cell receptor beta chains below was sequenced from the same sample in a study of response to subunit inactivated influenza vaccine. TCRdb processed the RT-PCR reads anew with MiXCR; each CDR3 protein has one entry. The table lists fewer than 700,000 distinct CDR3 sequences, under 15% of them singletons, with over 10% in the top ten. Sequencing used PBMCs from blood, obtained about 40 days after vaccination. All receptors come from a man aged 50-60 years who received an inactivated influenza vaccine.

The table lists this clonotype with a few counts. The genes are TRBV12-3 or TRBV12-4 and TRBJ2-5, with 11 bases matching TRBD2. The CDR3 is 14 residues long. J gave up 9 bases and V 4 bases, and 7 bases lay outside the gene matches. CDR3 in DNA: TGTGCCAGCAGTTCTAGCGGGAGGTTGGGGTCCCAGTACTTC. Translating it yields CASSSSGRLGSQYF.

The chain couples TRBV20-1 to TRBJ2-1, with TRBD2 matching over 8 bases. The V segment lost 5 bases and the J segment 8 bases; nucleotides outside the gene matches: 11. There are 14 residues in the CDR3. The germline V gene encodes CDR1 DFQATT and CDR2 SNEGSKA (reference sequence). DNA of the CDR3: TGCAGTGCTGCCGGGACTAGATGGTTGGATGAGCAGTTCTTC. Its translation is CSAAGTRWLDEQFF.

This clonotype was detected only a few times. The chain carries TRBV6-2 or TRBV6-3 and TRBJ2-3; 12 bases line up with TRBD2. The V gene end was trimmed by 5 bases and the J gene end by 5 bases; junction bases not matched to a gene: 5. Per the germline V gene, CDR1 is MNHEY and CDR2 is SVGEGT. CDR3 length: 15 residues. CDR3 protein: CASSRLAGAVDTQYF. CDR3 sequence (DNA): TGTGCCAGCAGTAGACTAGCGGGAGCGGTAGATACGCAGTATTTT.